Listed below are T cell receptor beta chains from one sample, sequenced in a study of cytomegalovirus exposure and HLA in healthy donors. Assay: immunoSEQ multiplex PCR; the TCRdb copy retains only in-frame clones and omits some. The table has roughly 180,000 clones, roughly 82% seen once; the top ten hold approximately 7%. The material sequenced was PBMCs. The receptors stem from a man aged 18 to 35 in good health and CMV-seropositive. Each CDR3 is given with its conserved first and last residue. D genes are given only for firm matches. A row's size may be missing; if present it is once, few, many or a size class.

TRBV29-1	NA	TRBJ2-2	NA	TGCAGTACACGTTCGAACACCGGGGAGCTGTTTTTT	CSTRSNTGELFF
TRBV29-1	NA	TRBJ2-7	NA	TGCAGCGTGCGGACAGCCTACGAGCAGTACTTC	CSVRTAYEQYF
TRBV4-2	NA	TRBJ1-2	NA	TGTGCCAGCAGCCAAGTAGGGACACTCTATGGCTACACCTTC	CASSQVGTLYGYTF
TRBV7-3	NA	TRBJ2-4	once	TGTGCCAGCAGCTTGGACAGTCCTCAGATAGCCAAAAACATTCAGTACTTC	CASSLDSPQIAKNIQYF
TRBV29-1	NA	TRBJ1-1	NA	TGCAGCGGGAAACGGGACTCCCGGAACACTGAAGCTTTCTTT	CSGKRDSRNTEAFF
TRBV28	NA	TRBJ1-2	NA	TGTGCCAGCAGTTCCGACAGTCTCTCTGGCTACACCTTC	CASSSDSLSGYTF
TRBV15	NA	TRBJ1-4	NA	TGTGCCACCAGCAGAGATGGAGGGACCGGAGAAAAACTGTTTTTT	CATSRDGGTGEKLFF
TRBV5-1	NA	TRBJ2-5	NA	TGCGCCAGCAGGGAGGGAGGACAACAGACCCAGTACTTC	CASREGGQQTQYF
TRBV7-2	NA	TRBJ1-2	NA	TGTGCCAGCAGCTCCCGGGCCTCAGGAGGCCATGGCTACACCTTC	CASSSRASGGHGYTF
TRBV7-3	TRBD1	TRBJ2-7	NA	TGTGCCAGCAGTCAACCCCCCGCCGGGACAGGGGCCCCTATGTTC	CASSQPPAGTGAPMF
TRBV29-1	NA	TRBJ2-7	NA	TGCAGCGTTGAAGATCTGTCCTACGAGCAGTACTTC	CSVEDLSYEQYF
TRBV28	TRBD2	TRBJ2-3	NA	TGTGCCAGCAGTAGTTTTTCTTGGGGAGCGGGAGGCACAGATACGCAGTATTTT	CASSSFSWGAGGTDTQYF
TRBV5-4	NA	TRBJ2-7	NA	TGTGCCAGCAGTAGGGGGGGCGGGGTAACCTACGAGCAGTACTTC	CASSRGGGVTYEQYF